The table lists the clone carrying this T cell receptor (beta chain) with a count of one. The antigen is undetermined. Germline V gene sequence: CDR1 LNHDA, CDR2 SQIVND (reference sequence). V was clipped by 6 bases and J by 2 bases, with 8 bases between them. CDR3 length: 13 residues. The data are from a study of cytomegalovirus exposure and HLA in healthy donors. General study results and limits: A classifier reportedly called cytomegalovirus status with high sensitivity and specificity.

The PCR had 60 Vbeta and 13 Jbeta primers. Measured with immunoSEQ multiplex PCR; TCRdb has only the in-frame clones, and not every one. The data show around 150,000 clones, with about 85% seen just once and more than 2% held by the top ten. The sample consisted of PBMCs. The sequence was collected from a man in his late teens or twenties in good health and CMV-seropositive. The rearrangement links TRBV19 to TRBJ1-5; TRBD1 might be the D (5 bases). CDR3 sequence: CASRGEGNQPQHF. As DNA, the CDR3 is TGTGCCAGTAGAGGGGAGGGCAATCAGCCCCAGCATTTT.